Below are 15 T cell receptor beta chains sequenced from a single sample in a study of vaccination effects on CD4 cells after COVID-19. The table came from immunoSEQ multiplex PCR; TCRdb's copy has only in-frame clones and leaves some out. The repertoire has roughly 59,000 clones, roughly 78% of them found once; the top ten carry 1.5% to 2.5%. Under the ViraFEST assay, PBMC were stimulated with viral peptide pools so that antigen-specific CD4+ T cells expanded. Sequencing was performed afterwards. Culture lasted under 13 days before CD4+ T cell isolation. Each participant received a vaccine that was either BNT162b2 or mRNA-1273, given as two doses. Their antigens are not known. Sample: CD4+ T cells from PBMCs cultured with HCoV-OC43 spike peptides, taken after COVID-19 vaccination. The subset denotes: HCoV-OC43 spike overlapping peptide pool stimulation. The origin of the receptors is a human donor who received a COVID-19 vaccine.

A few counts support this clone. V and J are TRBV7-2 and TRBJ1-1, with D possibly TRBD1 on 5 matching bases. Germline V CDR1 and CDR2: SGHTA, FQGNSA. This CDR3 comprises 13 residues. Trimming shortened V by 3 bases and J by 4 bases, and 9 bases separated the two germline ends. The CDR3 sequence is CASSFLGGTEAFF. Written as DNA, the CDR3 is TGTGCCAGCAGCTTTCTTGGGGGCACTGAAGCTTTCTTT.

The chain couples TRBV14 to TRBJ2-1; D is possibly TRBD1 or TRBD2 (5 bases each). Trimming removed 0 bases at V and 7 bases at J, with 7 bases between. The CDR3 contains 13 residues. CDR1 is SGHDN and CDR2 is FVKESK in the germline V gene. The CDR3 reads CASSQDWGNEQFF. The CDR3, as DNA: TGTGCCAGCAGCCAAGATTGGGGGAATGAGCAGTTCTTC.

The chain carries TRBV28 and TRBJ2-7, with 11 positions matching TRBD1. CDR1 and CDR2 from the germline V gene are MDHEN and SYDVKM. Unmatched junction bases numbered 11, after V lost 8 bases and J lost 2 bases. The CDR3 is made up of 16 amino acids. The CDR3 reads CASHPAGTGGTYEQYV. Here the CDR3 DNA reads TGTGCCAGCCACCCCGCCGGGACAGGGGGGACCTACGAGCAGTACGTC.

The CDR3: CASTGGGFGNTIYF. The CDR3 DNA follows: TGTGCCAGCACCGGTGGGGGGTTCGGAAACACCATATATTTT. The chain joins TRBV6-5 to TRBJ1-3; the D gene is possibly TRBD1 (5 bases). This CDR3 has 14 amino acids. V shed 7 bases and J shed 4 bases, with 14 bases lying between them. CDR1 is MNHEY and CDR2 is SVGAGI in the germline V gene.

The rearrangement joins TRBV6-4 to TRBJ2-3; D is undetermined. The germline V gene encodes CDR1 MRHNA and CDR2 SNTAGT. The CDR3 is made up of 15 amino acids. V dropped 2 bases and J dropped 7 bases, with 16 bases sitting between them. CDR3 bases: TGTGCCAGCAGTGACGGGTCCGTTTGGAGAAATACGCAGTATTTT. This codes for CASSDGSVWRNTQYF.

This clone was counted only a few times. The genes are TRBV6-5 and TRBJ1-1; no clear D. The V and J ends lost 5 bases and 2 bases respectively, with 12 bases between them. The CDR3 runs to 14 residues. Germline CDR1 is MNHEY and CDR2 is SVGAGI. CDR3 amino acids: CASSNLGSNTEAFF. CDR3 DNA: TGTGCCAGCAGTAATTTAGGGTCTAACACTGAAGCTTTCTTT.

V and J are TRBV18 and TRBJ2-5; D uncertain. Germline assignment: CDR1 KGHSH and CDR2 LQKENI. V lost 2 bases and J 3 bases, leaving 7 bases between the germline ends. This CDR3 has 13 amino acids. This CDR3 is CASSPTAEETQYF. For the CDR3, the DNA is TGTGCCAGCTCACCAACGGCCGAAGAGACCCAGTACTTC.

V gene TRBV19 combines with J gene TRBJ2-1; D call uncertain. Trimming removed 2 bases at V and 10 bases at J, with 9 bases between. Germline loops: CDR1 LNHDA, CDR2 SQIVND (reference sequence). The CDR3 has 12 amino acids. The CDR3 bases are TGTGCCAGTAGTATATACGGGTCAGAGCAGTTCTTC. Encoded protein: CASSIYGSEQFF.

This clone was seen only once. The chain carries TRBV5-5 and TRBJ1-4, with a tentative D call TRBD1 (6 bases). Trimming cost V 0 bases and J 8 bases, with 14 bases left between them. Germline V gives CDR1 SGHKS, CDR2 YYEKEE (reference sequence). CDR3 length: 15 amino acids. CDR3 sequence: CASSLAPGEREKLFF. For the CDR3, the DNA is TGTGCCAGCAGCTTGGCCCCAGGGGAGAGGGAAAAACTGTTTTTT.

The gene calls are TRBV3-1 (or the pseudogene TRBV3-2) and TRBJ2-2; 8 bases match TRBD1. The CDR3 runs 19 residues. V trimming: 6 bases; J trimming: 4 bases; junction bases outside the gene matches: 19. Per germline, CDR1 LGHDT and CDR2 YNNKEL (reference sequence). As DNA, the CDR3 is TGTGCCAGCAGTAAAGGCAGGGGGCGTCTCAATTTCTTCACCGGGGAGCTGTTTTTT. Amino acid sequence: CASSKGRGRLNFFTGELFF.

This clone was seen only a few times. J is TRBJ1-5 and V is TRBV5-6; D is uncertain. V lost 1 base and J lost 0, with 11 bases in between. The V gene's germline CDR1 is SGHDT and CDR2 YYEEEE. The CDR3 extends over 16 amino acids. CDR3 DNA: TGTGCCAGCAGCTTGTTTTCGGAACATAGCAATCAGCCCCAGCATTTT. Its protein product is CASSLFSEHSNQPQHF. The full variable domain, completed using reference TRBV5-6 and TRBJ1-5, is DAGVTQSPTHLIKTRGQQVTLRCSPKSGHDTVSWYQQALGQGPQFIFQYYEEEERQRGNFPDRFSGHQFPNYSSELNVNALLLGDSALYLCASSLFSEHSNQPQHFGDGTRLSIL.

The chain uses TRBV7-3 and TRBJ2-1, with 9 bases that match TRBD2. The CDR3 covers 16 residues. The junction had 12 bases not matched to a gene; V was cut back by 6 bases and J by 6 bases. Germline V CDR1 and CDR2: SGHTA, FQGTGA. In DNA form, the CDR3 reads TGTGCCAGCAGTCGACCCCAAGGGCGGGGGGGCAATGAGCAGTTCTTC. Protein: CASSRPQGRGGNEQFF.

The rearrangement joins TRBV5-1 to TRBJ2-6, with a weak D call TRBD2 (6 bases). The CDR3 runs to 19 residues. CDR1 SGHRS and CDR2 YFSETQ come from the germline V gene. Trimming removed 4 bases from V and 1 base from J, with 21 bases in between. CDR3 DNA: TGCGCCAGCAGCAGAACCGGGAGTTTGATTGTGTCTGGGGCCAACGTCCTGACTTTC. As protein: CASSRTGSLIVSGANVLTF.

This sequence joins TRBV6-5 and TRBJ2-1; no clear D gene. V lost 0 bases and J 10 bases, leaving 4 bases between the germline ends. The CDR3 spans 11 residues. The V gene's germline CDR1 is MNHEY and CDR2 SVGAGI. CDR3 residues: CASSYSGEQFF. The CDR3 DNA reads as TGTGCCAGCAGTTACTCAGGGGAGCAGTTCTTC.

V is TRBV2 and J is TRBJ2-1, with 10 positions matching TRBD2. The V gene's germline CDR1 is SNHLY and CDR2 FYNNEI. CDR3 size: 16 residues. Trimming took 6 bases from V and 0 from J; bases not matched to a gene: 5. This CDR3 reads CASSASGGSSYNEQFF. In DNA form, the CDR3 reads TGTGCCAGCAGCGCTAGCGGGGGAAGCTCCTACAATGAGCAGTTCTTC.